What follows are 5 T cell receptor beta chains derived from one specimen sequenced in a study of Ad26.COV2.S vaccination and SARS-CoV-2 variants. This sample's treatment: 15 to 20 received Ad26.COV2.S at low or high dose, single or two shots; 5 received placebo; per-sample allocation not given. Samples analyzed were those drawn on day 63 after the first vaccine or placebo injection. The protocol was immunoSEQ multiplex PCR, while the TCRdb copy is restricted to in-frame clones and leaves out a portion. Of about 460,000 clones in the sample, about 89% were seen once. The input for sequencing was peripheral blood, taken in a trial of Ad26.COV2.S vaccine versus placebo. These receptors all come from a person aged 18-60 years who received the Ad26.COV2.S COVID-19 vaccine or a placebo.

The rearrangement uses TRBV4-3 and TRBJ1-4, with a weak D call TRBD1 (5 bases). CDR1 and CDR2 (germline): LGHNA, YSLEER. The V gene lost 3 bases and the J gene lost 8 bases, with 13 bases spanning the gap. This CDR3 has 14 residues. In nucleotides, the CDR3 is TGCGCCAGCAGCCAGTATAGGGGAAGCGAAAAACTGTTTTTT. This sequence encodes CASSQYRGSEKLFF.

The chain links TRBV12-3 or TRBV12-4 to TRBJ1-3, with D tentatively TRBD1 (5 bases). The CDR3 sequence is 13 residues long. V was shortened by 6 bases and J by 2 bases, with 8 bases between the two germline ends. The CDR3 here is CASRQETGNTIYF. CDR3 bases: TGTGCCAGCAGACAGGAGACTGGAAACACCATATATTTT.

The rearrangement joins TRBV5-4 to TRBJ2-6; no clear D gene. The germline gives CDR1 SGHNT, CDR2 YYREEE (reference sequence). The CDR3 extends over 13 amino acids. Between the trimmed V and J ends, which lost 4 bases and 2 bases, there was a span of 4 bases. The CDR3 DNA follows: TGTGCCAGCAGCCCCCCTGGGGCCAACGTCCTGACTTTC. Its protein is CASSPPGANVLTF.

J is TRBJ2-3 and V is TRBV6-1; TRBD2 is a possible D gene (6 bases). The CDR3 is made up of 15 amino acids. Germline V gene data show CDR1 as MNHNS and CDR2 as SASEGT. V lost 1 base and J lost 0, with 8 bases in between. In DNA, the CDR3 is TGTGCCAGCAGTGAAGAGGAGGGCAGCACAGATACGCAGTATTTT. Its protein is CASSEEEGSTDTQYF.

The chain combines TRBV2 with TRBJ1-5; possibly TRBD1 for D (6 bases). The CDR3 loop spans 14 amino acids. Germline loops: CDR1 SNHLY, CDR2 FYNNEI. Trimming removed 5 bases from V and 5 bases from J, with 13 bases in between. The CDR3 DNA sequence: TGTGCCAGCAGTCTACAGGGTTTGGATCAGCCCCAGCATTTT. Its translation is CASSLQGLDQPQHF.